A selection of T cell receptor beta chains follows, all from one sample in a study of blood T cell repertoires in COVID-19. Generated by immunoSEQ multiplex PCR, the TCRdb table keeps only in-frame clones and is missing some. The data contain about 190,000 clones, approximately 79% of them singletons. The specimen sequenced was peripheral blood. These receptor sequences come from a woman between 50 and 59 years old with acute or convalescent COVID-19. The CDR3 runs from the conserved cysteine through the conserved F or W. D genes are given only for firm matches. Clone size is given for some rows only: seen once, a few or many times, or a class if the clone is expanded.

j_gene: TRBJ1-3
v_gene: TRBV5-4
d_gene: TRBD1
abundance: few
CDR3nt: TGTGCCAGCAGCCCTAGGACAGGGGGCCCTGGAAACACCATATATTTT
CDR3aa: CASSPRTGGPGNTIYF

j_gene: TRBJ2-7
v_gene: TRBV6-6
d_gene: -
abundance: once
CDR3nt: TGTGCCAGCAGTCCTACCGGCCCCCTTGGACAGCTCTACGAGCAGTACTTC
CDR3aa: CASSPTGPLGQLYEQYF

j_gene: TRBJ2-3
v_gene: TRBV5-1
d_gene: -
abundance: -
CDR3nt: TGCGCCAGCAGCTTGGAGGGGGGCACAGATACGCAGTATTTT
CDR3aa: CASSLEGGTDTQYF

j_gene: TRBJ1-1
v_gene: TRBV5-6
d_gene: -
abundance: -
CDR3nt: TGTGCCAGCATGGGCATACTCAACATGAACACTGAAGCTTTCTTT
CDR3aa: CASMGILNMNTEAFF

j_gene: TRBJ2-1
v_gene: TRBV14
d_gene: -
abundance: -
CDR3nt: TGTGCCAGCAGCCAAAATAACAGGCTGAGTGAGCAGTTCTTC
CDR3aa: CASSQNNRLSEQFF

j_gene: TRBJ2-7
v_gene: TRBV11-2
d_gene: TRBD1
abundance: -
CDR3nt: TGTGCCAGCAGCTTAGATACAGGGGGAGACGAGCAGTACTTC
CDR3aa: CASSLDTGGDEQYF

j_gene: TRBJ1-4
v_gene: TRBV9
d_gene: -
abundance: -
CDR3nt: TGTGCCAGCAGCAGGGGTGCAACTAATGAAAAACTGTTTTTT
CDR3aa: CASSRGATNEKLFF

j_gene: TRBJ2-7
v_gene: TRBV27
d_gene: -
abundance: -
CDR3nt: TGTGCCAGCAGTCTGCGACAGGCTGCTCGCGAGCAGTACTTC
CDR3aa: CASSLRQAAREQYF

j_gene: TRBJ1-6
v_gene: TRBV5-1
d_gene: -
abundance: few
CDR3nt: TGCGCCAGCAGCCCGGACAGCGGCTATAATTCACCCCTCCACTTT
CDR3aa: CASSPDSGYNSPLHF

j_gene: TRBJ1-2
v_gene: TRBV13
d_gene: TRBD1
abundance: -
CDR3nt: TGTGCCAGCAGCTTACAGGGACAGTATGGCTACACCTTC
CDR3aa: CASSLQGQYGYTF

j_gene: TRBJ2-7
v_gene: TRBV27
d_gene: -
abundance: -
CDR3nt: TGTGCCAGCAGTCTGGCTGGGGCGGCCTTAAGCTCCTACGAGCAGTACTTC
CDR3aa: CASSLAGAALSSYEQYF

j_gene: TRBJ1-6
v_gene: TRBV4-3
d_gene: TRBD1
abundance: few
CDR3nt: TGCGCCAGCAGCCTCCAGGGGGGATACTCACCCCTCCACTTT
CDR3aa: CASSLQGGYSPLHF

j_gene: TRBJ2-3
v_gene: TRBV4-1
d_gene: -
abundance: -
CDR3nt: TGCGCCAGCAGCCAAGAGAGAGAGACTGCGGGGTATTTT
CDR3aa: CASSQERETAGYF

j_gene: TRBJ1-2
v_gene: TRBV15
d_gene: -
abundance: -
CDR3nt: TGTGCCACCAGCAGTTACAGGGATGGAGGCTACACCTTC
CDR3aa: CATSSYRDGGYTF

j_gene: TRBJ1-6
v_gene: TRBV28
d_gene: -
abundance: -
CDR3nt: TGTGCCAGCAGTGCTCGGAGCTCCTATAATTCACCCCTCCACTTT
CDR3aa: CASSARSSYNSPLHF

j_gene: TRBJ1-1
v_gene: TRBV7-2
d_gene: TRBD1
abundance: -
CDR3nt: TGTGCCAGCAGCTCCCGCGAGGGCAGGGGGACTGAAGCTTTCTTT
CDR3aa: CASSSREGRGTEAFF

j_gene: TRBJ2-3
v_gene: TRBV5-1
d_gene: -
abundance: -
CDR3nt: TGCGCCAGCAGCTTTGACAGGAGGACTTACTCTTATACGCAGTATTTT
CDR3aa: CASSFDRRTYSYTQYF

j_gene: TRBJ1-6
v_gene: TRBV12-3/TRBV12-4
d_gene: -
abundance: -
CDR3nt: TGTGCCAGCAGTTTAGACAGGGCGAAGCCCCTCCACTTT
CDR3aa: CASSLDRAKPLHF

j_gene: TRBJ1-1
v_gene: TRBV6-5
d_gene: TRBD1
abundance: -
CDR3nt: TGTGCCAGCAGTTTAGACAGGGCGAACACTGAAGCTTTCTTT
CDR3aa: CASSLDRANTEAFF

j_gene: TRBJ2-7
v_gene: TRBV5-4
d_gene: TRBD1
abundance: -
CDR3nt: TGTGCCAGCAGGTCGGGGACAGGGGAATACGAGCAGTACTTC
CDR3aa: CASRSGTGEYEQYF

j_gene: TRBJ2-1
v_gene: TRBV30
d_gene: -
abundance: -
CDR3nt: TGTGCCTGGGTCAGCCAGGGGCTCTACAATGAGCAGTTCTTC
CDR3aa: CAWVSQGLYNEQFF

j_gene: TRBJ1-1
v_gene: TRBV10-3
d_gene: TRBD1
abundance: once
CDR3nt: TGTGCCATTAGACAGGGGGCGTACACTGAAGCTTTCTTT
CDR3aa: CAIRQGAYTEAFF

j_gene: TRBJ2-1
v_gene: TRBV7-2
d_gene: -
abundance: -
CDR3nt: TGTGCCAGCAGCTTAGCCCTCGGGGGAGGTCGGGTCAAGTTTAGCTCCTACAATGAGCAGTTCTTC
CDR3aa: CASSLALGGGRVKFSSYNEQFF

j_gene: TRBJ1-3
v_gene: TRBV6-5
d_gene: TRBD1
abundance: few
CDR3nt: TGTGCCAGCAGGCGAGACAGGGCCCTAAACACCATATATTTT
CDR3aa: CASRRDRALNTIYF

j_gene: TRBJ2-2
v_gene: TRBV20-1
d_gene: -
abundance: once
CDR3nt: TGCAGTGCTAGTAAACCGCAGGGGAACACCGGGGAGCTGTTTTTT
CDR3aa: CSASKPQGNTGELFF

j_gene: TRBJ1-5
v_gene: TRBV6-2/TRBV6-3
d_gene: TRBD1
abundance: once
CDR3nt: TGTGCCAGCAGTTACTCCGGGACAGGGACCCATCAGCCCCAGCATTTT
CDR3aa: CASSYSGTGTHQPQHF

j_gene: TRBJ2-2
v_gene: TRBV28
d_gene: -
abundance: once
CDR3nt: TGTGCCAGCAGTTCATGGCGTTTCCAAGCGAACACCGGGGAGCTGTTTTTT
CDR3aa: CASSSWRFQANTGELFF

j_gene: TRBJ1-5
v_gene: TRBV7-8
d_gene: -
abundance: -
CDR3nt: TGTGCCAGCAGCTTAGCGCTGGGGGGGTCTCAGCCCCAGCATTTT
CDR3aa: CASSLALGGSQPQHF

j_gene: TRBJ2-1
v_gene: TRBV19
d_gene: -
abundance: few
CDR3nt: TGTGCCAGTAGTTGGCCTAGCGATCATGAGCAGTTCTTC
CDR3aa: CASSWPSDHEQFF

j_gene: TRBJ1-6
v_gene: TRBV6-1
d_gene: -
abundance: -
CDR3nt: TGTGCCAGCAGTGACGCGAGAATCTCCTATAATTCACCCCTCCACTTT
CDR3aa: CASSDARISYNSPLHF

j_gene: TRBJ2-5
v_gene: TRBV2
d_gene: -
abundance: -
CDR3nt: TGTGCCAGTACACAGGGTCGGCAAGAGACCCAGTACTTC
CDR3aa: CASTQGRQETQYF

j_gene: TRBJ2-5
v_gene: TRBV5-6
d_gene: TRBD1
abundance: -
CDR3nt: TGTGCCAGCAGCTCCGGGACAGGGTCCAATTCCCAAGAGACCCAGTACTTC
CDR3aa: CASSSGTGSNSQETQYF

j_gene: TRBJ1-3
v_gene: TRBV3-1/TRBV3-2
d_gene: -
abundance: -
CDR3nt: TGTGCCAGCAGCCCCCTATTTTCTAGCTCTGGAAACACCATATATTTT
CDR3aa: CASSPLFSSSGNTIYF

j_gene: TRBJ2-2
v_gene: TRBV15
d_gene: TRBD2
abundance: -
CDR3nt: TGTGCCACCAGCACGCGGAAGAGGCTAGCGGGGTGGGGGGAGCTGTTTTTT
CDR3aa: CATSTRKRLAGWGELFF

j_gene: TRBJ1-1
v_gene: TRBV27
d_gene: TRBD1
abundance: -
CDR3nt: TGTGCCAGCAGCCGGGGACAGGGGGGGACTGAAGCTTTCTTT
CDR3aa: CASSRGQGGTEAFF

j_gene: TRBJ1-4
v_gene: TRBV28
d_gene: -
abundance: few
CDR3nt: TGTGCCAGCAGTTTCAACGTACAAGGCGGGGGGCTGTTTTTT
CDR3aa: CASSFNVQGGGLFF

j_gene: TRBJ2-6
v_gene: TRBV19
d_gene: -
abundance: -
CDR3nt: TGTGCCAGTAGTACAGGGTACGGCTCTGGGGCCAACGTCCTGACTTTC
CDR3aa: CASSTGYGSGANVLTF

j_gene: TRBJ1-2
v_gene: TRBV14
d_gene: -
abundance: -
CDR3nt: TGTGCCAGCAGCCTCGGCCGGGGAGGCTACACCTTC
CDR3aa: CASSLGRGGYTF

j_gene: TRBJ1-4
v_gene: TRBV27
d_gene: TRBD1
abundance: -
CDR3nt: TGTGCCAGCAGTTTGGGACAGCCGGGGGTAGCAAAACTGTTTTTT
CDR3aa: CASSLGQPGVAKLFF

j_gene: TRBJ2-1
v_gene: TRBV24-1
d_gene: TRBD2
abundance: -
CDR3nt: TGTGCCACCAGTGATTTTAGCGGGGGGGCCAATGAGCAGTTCTTC
CDR3aa: CATSDFSGGANEQFF

j_gene: TRBJ1-5
v_gene: TRBV2
d_gene: TRBD1
abundance: -
CDR3nt: TGTGCCAGCAGTACTCAGGGGGCGTCCAATCAGCCCCAGCATTTT
CDR3aa: CASSTQGASNQPQHF

j_gene: TRBJ1-1
v_gene: TRBV6-5
d_gene: TRBD1
abundance: -
CDR3nt: TGTGCCAGCAGCGGACAGGATTATACTGAAGCTTTCTTT
CDR3aa: CASSGQDYTEAFF

j_gene: TRBJ2-7
v_gene: TRBV6-5
d_gene: TRBD2
abundance: few
CDR3nt: TGTGCCAGCAGTTTGGGAGCGGGGTTCTCCTACGAGCAGTACTTC
CDR3aa: CASSLGAGFSYEQYF

j_gene: TRBJ1-5
v_gene: TRBV24-1
d_gene: -
abundance: -
CDR3nt: TGTGCCACCAGTCAGGGAACAAATAGCAATCAGCCCCAGCATTTT
CDR3aa: CATSQGTNSNQPQHF

j_gene: TRBJ2-2
v_gene: TRBV4-3
d_gene: TRBD2
abundance: -
CDR3nt: TGCGCCAGCAGCCAAAGGACTAGCGGGGTGAACACCGGGGAGCTGTTTTTT
CDR3aa: CASSQRTSGVNTGELFF

j_gene: TRBJ2-2
v_gene: TRBV30
d_gene: -
abundance: few
CDR3nt: TGTGCCTGGAGTGACGGGGGTCCCGGGGAGCTGTTTTTT
CDR3aa: CAWSDGGPGELFF

j_gene: TRBJ2-5
v_gene: TRBV7-2
d_gene: TRBD2
abundance: -
CDR3nt: TGTGCCAGCAGCCGCGGGGGGGCCCAAGAGACCCAGTACTTC
CDR3aa: CASSRGGAQETQYF

j_gene: TRBJ2-1
v_gene: TRBV27
d_gene: -
abundance: -
CDR3nt: TGTGCCATCCTCGTCAGCGGTGAGCAGTTCTTC
CDR3aa: CAILVSGEQFF

j_gene: TRBJ2-3
v_gene: TRBV28
d_gene: TRBD2
abundance: once
CDR3nt: TGTGCCAGCAGTTTATTCGGGCTAGCGGGGCGCACAGATACGCAGTATTTT
CDR3aa: CASSLFGLAGRTDTQYF

j_gene: TRBJ1-1
v_gene: TRBV30
d_gene: TRBD1
abundance: -
CDR3nt: TGTGCCTGGAGTCACACAGGGGTGACTGAAGCTTTCTTT
CDR3aa: CAWSHTGVTEAFF